Listed below are T cell receptor beta chains from one sample, sequenced in a study of shared clonotypes between healthy human individuals. This table comes from immunoSEQ multiplex PCR, and its TCRdb copy is limited to in-frame clones, with some not included. The repertoire holds under 1 million clones, more than 85% seen once, with around 24% in the top ten. Specimen: naive CD8+ T cells sorted from blood. These receptors came from a man younger than 45 in good health. CDR3s include the opening cysteine and the closing phenylalanine or tryptophan. The D gene is left open where the match is weak. Clone size is stated in some rows and not others, as once, few, many or a class when expanded.

v_call: TRBV11-2
j_call: TRBJ1-5
clone_size: NA
d_call: NA
cdr3_aa: CASSLDTPGAGNQPQHF
cdr3_nt: TGTGCCAGCAGCTTAGATACCCCGGGAGCAGGCAATCAGCCCCAGCATTTT

v_call: TRBV15
j_call: TRBJ2-1
clone_size: NA
d_call: TRBD2
cdr3_aa: CATGLAVYNEQFF
cdr3_nt: TGTGCCACCGGACTAGCGGTATACAATGAGCAGTTCTTC

v_call: TRBV27
j_call: TRBJ2-7
clone_size: NA
d_call: NA
cdr3_aa: CASSLLVEDRPLYEQYF
cdr3_nt: TGTGCCAGCAGTTTATTAGTCGAGGACCGACCCCTTTACGAGCAGTACTTC

v_call: TRBV7-9
j_call: TRBJ2-5
clone_size: NA
d_call: TRBD1
cdr3_aa: CASSSSGTGIIGRETQYF
cdr3_nt: TGTGCCAGCAGCTCCTCCGGGACAGGGATAATTGGGCGAGAGACCCAGTACTTC

v_call: TRBV7-9
j_call: TRBJ2-6
clone_size: NA
d_call: TRBD1
cdr3_aa: CASSFQGAGANVLTF
cdr3_nt: TGTGCCAGCAGTTTTCAGGGGGCTGGGGCCAACGTCCTGACTTTC

v_call: TRBV9
j_call: TRBJ2-7
clone_size: once
d_call: TRBD1
cdr3_aa: CASSVGGGGHYEQYF
cdr3_nt: TGTGCCAGCAGCGTAGGAGGGGGCGGGCACTACGAGCAGTACTTC

v_call: TRBV6-1
j_call: TRBJ2-2
clone_size: NA
d_call: NA
cdr3_aa: CASSPWTLNTGELFF
cdr3_nt: TGTGCCAGCTCCCCGTGGACTCTTAACACCGGGGAGCTGTTTTTT

v_call: TRBV19
j_call: TRBJ2-7
clone_size: NA
d_call: NA
cdr3_aa: CASSKRPTYEQYF
cdr3_nt: TGTGCCAGTAGTAAGCGCCCAACTTACGAGCAGTACTTC

v_call: TRBV18
j_call: TRBJ2-7
clone_size: NA
d_call: NA
cdr3_aa: CASSPTIRDLTYEQYF
cdr3_nt: TGTGCCAGCTCACCTACCATTCGGGATCTCACCTACGAGCAGTACTTC

v_call: TRBV5-6
j_call: TRBJ1-1
clone_size: NA
d_call: NA
cdr3_aa: CASENRVTEAFF
cdr3_nt: TGTGCCAGCGAAAACAGGGTAACTGAAGCTTTCTTT

v_call: TRBV5-1
j_call: TRBJ2-7
clone_size: NA
d_call: TRBD1
cdr3_aa: CASSLGTGGFYEQYF
cdr3_nt: TGCGCCAGCAGCTTGGGGACAGGGGGATTCTACGAGCAGTACTTC

v_call: TRBV27
j_call: TRBJ2-7
clone_size: NA
d_call: TRBD2
cdr3_aa: CASSSGTSASYEQYF
cdr3_nt: TGTGCCAGCAGTTCGGGGACTAGCGCGTCCTACGAGCAGTACTTC

v_call: TRBV5-1
j_call: TRBJ2-5
clone_size: once
d_call: NA
cdr3_aa: CASTQAPGETQYF
cdr3_nt: TGCGCCAGTACACAGGCACCCGGGGAGACCCAGTACTTC

v_call: TRBV7-6
j_call: TRBJ2-1
clone_size: NA
d_call: TRBD1
cdr3_aa: CASSPTGFRSEQFF
cdr3_nt: TGTGCCAGCAGCCCGACAGGGTTCAGGAGCGAGCAGTTCTTC

v_call: TRBV7-9
j_call: TRBJ1-3
clone_size: NA
d_call: TRBD1
cdr3_aa: CASSRGGTGGPRTGNTIYF
cdr3_nt: TGTGCCAGCAGCCGAGGCGGGACAGGGGGACCCCGGACTGGAAACACCATATATTTT

v_call: TRBV2
j_call: TRBJ2-7
clone_size: NA
d_call: TRBD1
cdr3_aa: CATKVGTGSSDSYEQYF
cdr3_nt: TGTGCCACCAAAGTGGGGACAGGGAGCTCAGATTCCTACGAGCAGTACTTC

v_call: TRBV30
j_call: TRBJ2-1
clone_size: once
d_call: TRBD1
cdr3_aa: CAWSLQGAYNEQFF
cdr3_nt: TGTGCCTGGAGCCTACAGGGGGCCTACAATGAGCAGTTCTTC

v_call: TRBV11-3
j_call: TRBJ2-3
clone_size: once
d_call: TRBD2
cdr3_aa: CASSPGLAGVADTQYF
cdr3_nt: TGTGCCAGCAGCCCCGGACTAGCGGGAGTAGCAGATACGCAGTATTTT

v_call: TRBV27
j_call: TRBJ1-2
clone_size: NA
d_call: NA
cdr3_aa: CASSLSGARGYTF
cdr3_nt: TGTGCCAGCAGTTTATCAGGGGCCAGGGGCTACACCTTC

v_call: TRBV7-3
j_call: TRBJ2-3
clone_size: NA
d_call: TRBD1
cdr3_aa: CASSSPGQNTDTQYF
cdr3_nt: TGTGCCAGCAGCTCCCCGGGACAGAACACAGATACGCAGTATTTT

v_call: TRBV27
j_call: TRBJ2-3
clone_size: NA
d_call: TRBD2
cdr3_aa: CASSLLAESTDTQYF
cdr3_nt: TGTGCCAGCAGTTTACTAGCGGAGAGCACAGATACGCAGTATTTT

v_call: TRBV15
j_call: TRBJ2-3
clone_size: NA
d_call: NA
cdr3_aa: CATSRGGGYTDTQYF
cdr3_nt: TGTGCCACCAGCAGGGGGGGCGGGTACACAGATACGCAGTATTTT

v_call: TRBV5-5
j_call: TRBJ2-1
clone_size: once
d_call: NA
cdr3_aa: CASSYDRSVEQFF
cdr3_nt: TGTGCCAGCAGTTACGACAGGTCCGTTGAGCAGTTCTTC

v_call: TRBV5-1
j_call: TRBJ2-7
clone_size: NA
d_call: TRBD1
cdr3_aa: CASSLGTGAYEQYF
cdr3_nt: TGCGCCAGCAGCTTGGGGACAGGGGCCTACGAGCAGTACTTC

v_call: TRBV7-6
j_call: TRBJ2-1
clone_size: NA
d_call: TRBD2
cdr3_aa: CASSVQGRGNYNEQFF
cdr3_nt: TGTGCCAGCAGCGTCCAAGGGCGGGGGAACTACAATGAGCAGTTCTTC

v_call: TRBV29-1
j_call: TRBJ2-1
clone_size: NA
d_call: NA
cdr3_aa: CSVLAPLRYSYNEQFF
cdr3_nt: TGCAGCGTTCTGGCGCCTTTACGATACTCCTACAATGAGCAGTTCTTC